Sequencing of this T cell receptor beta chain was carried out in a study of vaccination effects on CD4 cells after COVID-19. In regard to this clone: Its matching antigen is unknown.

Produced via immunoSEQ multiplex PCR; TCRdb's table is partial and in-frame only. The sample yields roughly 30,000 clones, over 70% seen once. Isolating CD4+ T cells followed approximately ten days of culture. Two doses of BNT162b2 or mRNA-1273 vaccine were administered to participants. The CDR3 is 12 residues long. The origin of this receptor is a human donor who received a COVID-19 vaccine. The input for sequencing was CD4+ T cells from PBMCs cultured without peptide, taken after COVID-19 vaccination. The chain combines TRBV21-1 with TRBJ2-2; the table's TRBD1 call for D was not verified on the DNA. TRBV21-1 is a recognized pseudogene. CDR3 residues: CASRQVTGELFF. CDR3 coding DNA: TGTGCCAGCAGACAAGTGACCGGGGAGCTGTTTTTT.